Presented here are 18 T cell receptor beta chains from one specimen sequenced in a study of blood T cell repertoires in COVID-19. The repertoire was sequenced with immunoSEQ multiplex PCR; TCRdb's copy has only in-frame clones and lacks some. Of under 250,000 clones listed, 85% are singletons. The material sequenced was PBMCs or T cells enriched from blood (not recorded which). These receptors were obtained from a woman aged 50 to 60 with acute COVID-19.

The V gene is TRBV7-2, the J gene TRBJ2-3; 8 nucleotides agree with TRBD1. V lost 5 bases to trimming and J lost 0 bases; unmatched junction nucleotides: 4. The CDR3 extends over 15 amino acids. CDR1 and CDR2 (germline): SGHTA, FQGNSA. CDR3: CASSTRTGSTDTQYF. The CDR3, as DNA: TGTGCCAGCAGCACAAGGACAGGGAGCACAGATACGCAGTATTTT.

As DNA, the CDR3 is TGTGCCAGTAGGACTAGCGGCCTCGTCTCTGGGGCCAACGTCCTGACTTTC. This codes for CASRTSGLVSGANVLTF. The chain links TRBV19 to TRBJ2-6, with 9 bases lining up with TRBD2. Looked up from germline, CDR1 is LNHDA and CDR2 is SQIVND (reference sequence). Trimming removed 6 bases from V and 0 bases from J; junction bases left unmatched: 6. The CDR3 runs 17 residues.

This clone showed up just once. This chain uses TRBV27 with TRBJ1-2; TRBD1 aligns across 9 bases. In germline, CDR1 is MNHEY, CDR2 SMNVEV (reference sequence). J was trimmed by 3 bases and V by 4 bases; bases with no gene match: 9. The CDR3 totals 16 residues. The CDR3 here is CASSSLGQGSDYGYTF. In DNA, the CDR3 is TGTGCCAGCAGTTCACTCGGACAGGGGTCTGACTATGGCTACACCTTC.

Only one count was recorded for this clone. This chain connects TRBV29-1 to TRBJ2-5; D is possibly TRBD1 (6 bases). The CDR3 totals 12 residues. Trimming pared 5 bases from V and 5 bases from J, leaving 12 bases between. Germline V lookup: CDR1 SQVTM, CDR2 ANQGSEA. The CDR3 coding sequence is TGCAGCGTTTCTGGGGGCGGGGAGACCCAGTACTTC. This sequence encodes CSVSGGGETQYF.

Only a few counts were recorded for this clone. This chain joins TRBV30 and TRBJ1-5; TRBD1 aligns across 7 bases. The CDR3 has 13 residues. CDR1 is GTSNPN and CDR2 is SVGIG in the germline V gene (reference sequence). V was clipped by 8 bases and J by 1 base; unmatched bases: 5. The CDR3: CAGQTGSNQPQHF. Here the CDR3 DNA reads TGTGCCGGGCAGACAGGGAGCAATCAGCCCCAGCATTTT. The complete variable domain, with remaining parts taken from reference TRBV30 and TRBJ1-5, reads SQTIHQWPATLVQPVGSPLSLECTVEGTSNPNLYWYRQAAGRGLQLLFYSVGIGQISSEVPQNLSASRPQDRQFILSSKKLLLSDSGFYLCAGQTGSNQPQHFGDGTRLSIL.

This clone was seen only once. This chain links TRBV2 with TRBJ1-1; 7 bases match TRBD1. The length of the CDR3 is 11 residues. The J segment lost 13 bases and the V segment lost 6 bases, leaving 8 bases of the junction unmatched. Germline CDR1 SNHLY, CDR2 FYNNEI. The CDR3: CASSYTGVVFF. The CDR3 coding sequence is TGTGCCAGCAGCTACACAGGGGTCGTTTTCTTT.

Here the CDR3 reads CASSLEGDSNYGYTF. The CDR3 DNA follows: TGCGCCAGCAGCTTGGAAGGGGATAGTAACTATGGCTACACCTTC. The chain is built from TRBV5-1 and TRBJ1-2, with a weak D call TRBD1 (5 bases). The V gene's germline CDR1 is SGHRS and CDR2 YFSETQ. There are 15 residues in the CDR3. The ends were cut back, 0 bases at V and 1 base at J, with 10 bases in the middle.

The chain joins TRBV7-6 to TRBJ2-2; D is undetermined. V was cut by 1 base and J by 1 base, with 4 bases left in between. The CDR3 has 14 amino acids. Looked up from germline, CDR1 is SGHVS and CDR2 is FNYEAQ. CDR3 sequence: CASSLGGNTGELFF. CDR3 nucleotide sequence: TGTGCCAGCAGCTTAGGAGGGAACACCGGGGAGCTGTTTTTT. Using reference TRBV7-6 and TRBJ2-2 for the parts outside the CDR3, the full variable domain is GAGVSQSPRYKVTKRGQDVALRCDPISGHVSLYWYRQALGQGPEFLTYFNYEAQQDKSGLPNDRFSAERPEGSISTLTIQRTEQRDSAMYRCASSLGGNTGELFFGEGSRLTVL.

CDR3 loop: CASSLVLSGQETQYF. CDR3 bases: TGTGCCAGCAGCTTAGTTCTTAGCGGACAAGAGACCCAGTACTTC. This chain links TRBV7-8 with TRBJ2-5; a weak D match, TRBD2 (6 bases). The CDR3 contains 15 residues. Germline-derived CDR1 and CDR2 are SGHVS and FQNEAQ. The germline V and J ends were trimmed by 1 base and 2 bases, with 11 bases remaining between them.

The rearrangement links TRBV30 to TRBJ1-2, with 8 positions matching TRBD1. V lost 4 bases and J lost 3; bases outside the gene matches: 4. The CDR3 has 13 amino acids. CDR1 and CDR2 from the germline V gene are GTSNPN and SVGIG (reference sequence). This CDR3 reads CAWNGQGHYGYTF. The CDR3 nucleotides read TGTGCCTGGAACGGACAGGGCCACTATGGCTACACCTTC.

This sequence joins TRBV30 and TRBJ2-7, with 8 bases matching TRBD2. Germline V lookup: CDR1 GTSNPN, CDR2 SVGIG (reference sequence). The length of the CDR3 is 15 residues. J gave up 2 bases and V 1 base, and 7 bases lay outside the gene matches. This CDR3 is CAWSGRLASTYEQYF. The CDR3 region has the DNA TGTGCCTGGAGTGGGAGACTAGCGAGTACCTACGAGCAGTACTTC.

The chain recombines TRBV9 with TRBJ1-3; perhaps TRBD1 as D (5 bases). Germline V gene lookup returns CDR1 SGDLS and CDR2 YYNGEE. V dropped 6 bases and J dropped 0 bases, with 13 bases sitting between them. The CDR3 covers 15 residues. The CDR3 region has the DNA TGTGCCAGCAACCTTGGGGGGAGCTCTGGAAACACCATATATTTT. The encoded protein is CASNLGGSSGNTIYF. Using reference TRBV9 and TRBJ1-3 for the parts outside the CDR3, the full variable domain is DSGVTQTPKHLITATGQRVTLRCSPRSGDLSVYWYQQSLDQGLQFLIQYYNGEERAKGNILERFSAQQFPDLHSELNLSSLELGDSALYFCASNLGGSSGNTIYFGEGSWLTVV.

A few counts support this clone. The chain recombines TRBV5-1 with TRBJ1-3, with D unclear. The V and J ends lost 0 bases and 3 bases respectively, with 7 bases between them. The CDR3 covers 14 residues. CDR1 is SGHRS and CDR2 is YFSETQ in the germline V gene. CDR3 bases: TGCGCCAGCAGCTTGGTTGAGGGTGGAAACACCATATATTTT. Protein product: CASSLVEGGNTIYF.

This chain connects TRBV4-1 to TRBJ2-7; 9 nucleotides line up with TRBD1. The CDR3 has 15 amino acids. With V trimmed by 5 bases and J by 2 bases, 7 bases remained unmatched. Germline CDR1 is MGHRA and CDR2 is YSYEKL. The CDR3 loop is CASSKGQGLTYEQYF. DNA of the CDR3: TGCGCCAGCAGCAAAGGACAGGGGTTAACCTACGAGCAGTACTTC.

The rearrangement joins TRBV6-6 to TRBJ1-5; tentatively, D is TRBD1 (5 bases). The CDR3 consists of 15 residues. Germline V gives CDR1 MNHNY, CDR2 SVGAGI (reference sequence). V shed 10 bases and J shed 2 bases, with 18 bases lying between them. The CDR3 nucleotides are TGTGCCACCGTAAAAGGAGGGACGGGCAATCAGCCCCAGCATTTT. This sequence encodes CATVKGGTGNQPQHF.

The rearrangement links TRBV25-1 to TRBJ1-5; 9 bases line up with TRBD1. Germline CDR1 is MGHDK and CDR2 is SYGVNS. J gave up 4 bases and V 6 bases, and 7 bases lay outside the gene matches. This CDR3 has 15 amino acids. In DNA, the CDR3 is TGTGCCAGCAGCAGGGGGGGACAGGGAAATCAGCCCCAGCATTTT. This encodes CASSRGGQGNQPQHF.

The chain links TRBV19 to TRBJ2-3; TRBD1 agrees at 11 bases. Germline V CDR1 and CDR2: LNHDA, SQIVND (reference sequence). V shed 5 bases, J shed 0 bases, and the junction held 7 bases outside the gene matches. CDR3 length equals 17 residues. The CDR3 region has the DNA TGTGCCAGTAGTCTCGGGGACAGGGGGATAAGCACAGATACGCAGTATTTT. Encoded protein: CASSLGDRGISTDTQYF.

The rearrangement uses TRBV30 and TRBJ1-3; maybe TRBD1 (5 bases). V was clipped by 4 bases and J by 5 bases, with 12 bases between them. The CDR3 is 13 amino acids. In germline, CDR1 is GTSNPN, CDR2 SVGIG (reference sequence). CDR3: CAWKDKLRNTIYF. CDR3 sequence (DNA): TGTGCCTGGAAGGACAAACTTAGAAACACCATATATTTT.